The clone carrying this T cell receptor beta chain was detected ten times or more. The antigen is unknown. This CDR3 is 15 amino acids long. Trimming shortened V by 0 bases and J by 0 bases, and 12 bases separated the two germline ends. Germline loops: CDR1 DFQATT, CDR2 SNEGSKA (reference sequence). The sample is drawn from a study of response to subunit inactivated influenza vaccine. General observations from the study: The study's authors posited that every seasonal influenza vaccination enlists few new T cells.

TCRdb independently ran MiXCR on the RT-PCR reads; one entry per CDR3 protein. The sample yields fewer than 250,000 distinct CDR3 sequences, around 15% seen once. Here the sequenced sample was CD8+ T cells sorted from PBMCs, taken less than 6 days after vaccination. The chain links TRBV20-1 to TRBJ2-7, with a possible D match to TRBD1 (6 bases). This clonotype originated in a man aged 50 to 59 who received an inactivated influenza vaccine. CDR3 sequence reads: CSAREWGTSSYEQYF. DNA for the CDR3: TGCAGTGCTAGAGAATGGGGGACATCCTCCTACGAGCAGTACTTC.